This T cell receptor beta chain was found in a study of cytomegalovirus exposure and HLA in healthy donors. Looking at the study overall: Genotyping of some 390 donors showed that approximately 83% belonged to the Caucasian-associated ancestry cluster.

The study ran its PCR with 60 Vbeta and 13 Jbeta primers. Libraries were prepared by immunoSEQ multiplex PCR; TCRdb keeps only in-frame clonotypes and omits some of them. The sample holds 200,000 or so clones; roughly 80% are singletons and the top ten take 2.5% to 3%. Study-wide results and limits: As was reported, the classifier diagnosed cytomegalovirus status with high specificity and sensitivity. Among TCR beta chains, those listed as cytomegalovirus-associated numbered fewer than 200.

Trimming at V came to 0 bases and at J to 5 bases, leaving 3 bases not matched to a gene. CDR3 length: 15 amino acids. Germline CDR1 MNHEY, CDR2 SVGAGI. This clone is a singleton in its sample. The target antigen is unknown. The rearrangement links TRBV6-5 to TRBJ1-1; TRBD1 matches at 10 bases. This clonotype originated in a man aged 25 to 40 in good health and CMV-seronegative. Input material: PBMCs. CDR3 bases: TGTGCCAGCAGTTACTCCGGGACAGGGGTGACTGAAGCTTTCTTT. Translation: CASSYSGTGVTEAFF.